Each of the 16 T cell receptor beta chains below was sequenced from the same sample in a study of cytomegalovirus exposure and HLA in healthy donors. The PCR made use of 60 Vbeta and 13 Jbeta primers. The assay was immunoSEQ multiplex PCR, and TCRdb's table has in-frame clones only and misses some. The table has roughly 110,000 clones, about 75% seen once. The sequencing sample was made of PBMCs. Every receptor here comes from a male donor in good health and CMV-seropositive.

The chain carries TRBV4-1 and TRBJ2-1; 9 nucleotides agree with TRBD2. The CDR3 has 17 amino acids. The V segment lost 0 bases and the J segment 3 bases; nucleotides outside the gene matches: 6. Germline CDR1 reads MGHRA; CDR2 reads YSYEKL. CDR3 in DNA: TGCGCCAGCAGCCAAGATCTGTGGACTAGCGTCTACAATGAGCAGTTCTTC. It is translated as CASSQDLWTSVYNEQFF.

The chain is built from TRBV5-1 and TRBJ2-5; D might be TRBD1 (5 bases). This CDR3 region has 16 residues. Germline V gene data show CDR1 as SGHRS and CDR2 as YFSETQ. Trimming cost V 4 bases and J 4 bases, with 20 bases left between them. CDR3: CASSPIGARGAETQYF. For the CDR3, the DNA is TGCGCCAGCAGCCCCATAGGCGCTAGGGGTGCAGAGACCCAGTACTTC.

This clone was observed a single time. V usage is TRBV4-2 and J usage is TRBJ1-1; possible D gene TRBD1, 5 bases. The germline V gene has CDR1 LGHNA and CDR2 YNFKEQ. This CDR3 is built from 18 residues. The ends were cut back, 0 bases at V and 3 bases at J, with 20 bases in the middle. CDR3 sequence reads: CASSQDMGVGGRDTEAFF. In DNA form, the CDR3 reads TGTGCCAGCAGCCAAGATATGGGGGTCGGGGGAAGGGACACTGAAGCTTTCTTT.

This chain joins TRBV15 and TRBJ2-7, with D perhaps matching TRBD1 (6 bases). V was cut by 2 bases and J by 6 bases, with 17 bases left in between. Germline V gene sequence: CDR1 LNHNV, CDR2 YYDKDF (reference sequence). This CDR3 is 15 amino acids long. The CDR3: CATSRQYPQGREQYF. The CDR3 region has the DNA TGTGCCACCAGCAGACAATACCCACAGGGACGCGAGCAGTACTTC.

The CDR3 bases are TGTGCCAGCAGTTTATGGCACCCCTACAATGAGCAGTTCTTC. It yields the protein CASSLWHPYNEQFF. V usage is TRBV27 and J usage is TRBJ2-1, with D unclear. V gave up 1 base and J gave up 2 bases, with 6 bases separating them. CDR1 and CDR2 (germline): MNHEY, SMNVEV (reference sequence). CDR3 size: 14 residues.

The count of this clone is one. V is TRBV13 and J is TRBJ2-2; 10 nucleotides agree with TRBD1. The trim removed 3 bases at V and 6 bases at J, leaving 4 bases unmatched. The CDR3 runs 15 residues. Germline V gene sequence: CDR1 PRHDT, CDR2 FYEKMQ (reference sequence). Here the CDR3 reads CASSFGQGGSGELFF. In nucleotides, the CDR3 is TGTGCCAGCAGCTTCGGACAGGGGGGGTCCGGGGAGCTGTTTTTT.

The rearrangement links TRBV5-1 to TRBJ2-7; TRBD2 might be the D (6 bases). This CDR3 spans 13 amino acids. With 3 bases removed from V and 4 bases from J, the gap between germline ends came to 11 bases. Germline V gene lookup returns CDR1 SGHRS and CDR2 YFSETQ. CDR3: CASSSSDPYEQYF. CDR3 DNA sequence: TGCGCCAGCAGCTCTAGCGACCCATACGAGCAGTACTTC.

The chain employs TRBV7-8 and TRBJ2-1, with TRBD2 matching over 14 bases. The CDR3 has 13 amino acids. The germline V gene encodes CDR1 SGHVS and CDR2 FQNEAQ. V lost 5 bases, J lost 15 bases, and 6 bases stayed unmatched. CDR3 nucleotide sequence: TGTGCCAGCAGCCAGGGACTAGCGGGGGTTCTGTTCTTC. Amino acid sequence: CASSQGLAGVLFF.

The chain carries TRBV5-4 and TRBJ2-7; D uncertain. The ends were cut back, 2 bases at V and 0 bases at J, with 3 bases in the middle. In germline, CDR1 is SGHNT, CDR2 YYREEE (reference sequence). The CDR3 covers 12 residues. CDR3 protein: CASSFSSYEQYF. The CDR3 DNA sequence: TGTGCCAGCAGCTTCAGCTCCTACGAGCAGTACTTC.

This clone showed up just once. The DNA of the CDR3 is TGTGCCAGCAGCTTAACTTCTGACGGGGGACGGGGAGAAAAACTGTTTTTT. This encodes CASSLTSDGGRGEKLFF. The gene calls are TRBV7-9 and TRBJ1-4, with D perhaps matching TRBD1 (5 bases). Germline-derived CDR1 and CDR2 are SEHNR and FQNEAQ (reference sequence). With 2 bases removed from V and 8 bases from J, the gap between germline ends came to 21 bases. CDR3 length: 17 residues.

The chain links TRBV6-1 to TRBJ1-5; D might be TRBD1 (6 bases). CDR1 and CDR2 (germline): MNHNS, SASEGT. CDR3 size: 16 residues. Deletions cut 0 bases from V and 5 bases from J, with 14 bases between. The CDR3 DNA sequence: TGTGCCAGCAGTGAAGCACTAGAACCAGGGGATCAGCCCCAGCATTTT. It translates to CASSEALEPGDQPQHF.

V is TRBV7-2 and J is TRBJ2-7, with 8 bases identical to TRBD1. Losses at the gene ends were 5 bases for V and 5 bases for J; bases not matched to a gene: 8. Per the germline V gene, CDR1 is SGHTA and CDR2 is FQGNSA. This CDR3 has 14 residues. CDR3 residues: CASSAGQGHHEQYF. CDR3 coding DNA: TGTGCCAGCAGCGCCGGACAGGGTCACCACGAGCAGTACTTC.

The rearrangement links TRBV19 to TRBJ2-1, with a possible D match to TRBD1 (6 bases). The CDR3 contains 16 residues. The V gene's germline CDR1 is LNHDA and CDR2 SQIVND (reference sequence). V lost 5 bases and J 12 bases, leaving 26 bases between the germline ends. The CDR3 loop reads CASSSNPGQIPSGQFF. Written as DNA, the CDR3 is TGTGCCAGTAGTTCTAATCCGGGACAAATCCCCAGTGGGCAGTTCTTC. Based on the CDR3 plus reference TRBV19 and TRBJ2-1, the full variable domain is DGGITQSPKYLFRKEGQNVTLSCEQNLNHDAMYWYRQDPGQGLRLIYYSQIVNDFQKGDIAEGYSVSREKKESFPLTVTSAQKNPTAFYLCASSSNPGQIPSGQFFGPGTRLTVL.

The chain recombines TRBV6-5 with TRBJ1-2, with a possible D match to TRBD1 (6 bases). Germline loops: CDR1 MNHEY, CDR2 SVGAGI. The ends were cut back, 5 bases at V and 3 bases at J, with 13 bases in the middle. This CDR3 contains 14 residues. The DNA of the CDR3 is TGTGCCAGCAGTACAGGGAATCGGTACTATGGCTACACCTTC. Amino acids: CASSTGNRYYGYTF.

The V gene is TRBV7-9, the J gene TRBJ2-1, with 7 bases identical to TRBD1. The V gene's germline CDR1 is SEHNR and CDR2 FQNEAQ (reference sequence). The CDR3 extends over 16 amino acids. Losses at the gene ends were 3 bases for V and 2 bases for J; bases not matched to a gene: 7. CDR3 DNA: TGTGCCAGCAGCTTTACAGGGGATGGCACCTACAATGAGCAGTTCTTC. This sequence encodes CASSFTGDGTYNEQFF. The entire variable domain, with the rest obtained from reference TRBV7-9 and TRBJ2-1, is as follows: DTGVSQNPRHKITKRGQNVTFRCDPISEHNRLYWYRQTLGQGPEFLTYFQNEAQLEKSRLLSDRFSAERPKGSFSTLEIQRTEQGDSAMYLCASSFTGDGTYNEQFFGPGTRLTVL.

Note on this clone: One end of the junction does not line up with germline, which may come from a read error. The chain combines TRBV6-5 with TRBJ1-5; 9 bases line up with TRBD1. In germline, CDR1 is MNHEY, CDR2 SVGAGI. The CDR3 is made up of 14 amino acids. The CDR3 DNA is TGTGCCAGCAGACGACAGGGGGGCAATCAGCCCCAGAATTTT. Its protein product is CASRRQGGNQPQNF.